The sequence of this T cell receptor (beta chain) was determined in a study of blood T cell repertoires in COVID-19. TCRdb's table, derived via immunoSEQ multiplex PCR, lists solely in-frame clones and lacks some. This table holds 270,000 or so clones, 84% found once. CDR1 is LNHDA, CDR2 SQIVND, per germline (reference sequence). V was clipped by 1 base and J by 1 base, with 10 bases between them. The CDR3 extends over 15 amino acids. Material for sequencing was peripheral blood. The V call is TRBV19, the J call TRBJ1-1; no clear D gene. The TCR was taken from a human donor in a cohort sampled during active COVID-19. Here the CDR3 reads CASSIVGGSNTEAFF. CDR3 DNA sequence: TGTGCCAGTAGTATAGTTGGAGGGTCGAACACTGAAGCTTTCTTT.